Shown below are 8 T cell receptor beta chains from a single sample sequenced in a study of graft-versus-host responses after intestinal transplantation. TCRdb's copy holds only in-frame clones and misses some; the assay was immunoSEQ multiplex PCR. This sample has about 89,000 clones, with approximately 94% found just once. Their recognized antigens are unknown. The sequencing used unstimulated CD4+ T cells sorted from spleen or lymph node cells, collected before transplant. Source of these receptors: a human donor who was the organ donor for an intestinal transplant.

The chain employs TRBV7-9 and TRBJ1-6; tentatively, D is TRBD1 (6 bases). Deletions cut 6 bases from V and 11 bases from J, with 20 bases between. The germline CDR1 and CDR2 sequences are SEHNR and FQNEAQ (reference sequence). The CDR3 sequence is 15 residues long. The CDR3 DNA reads TGTGCCAGCAGATCAGAGGCGCAGGGGAATACACCCCTCCACTTT. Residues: CASRSEAQGNTPLHF.

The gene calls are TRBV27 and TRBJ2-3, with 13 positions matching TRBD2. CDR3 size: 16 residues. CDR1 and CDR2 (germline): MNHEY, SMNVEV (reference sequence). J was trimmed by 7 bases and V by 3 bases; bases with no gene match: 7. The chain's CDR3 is CASSLWTSGGINTQYF. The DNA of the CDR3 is TGTGCCAGCAGTTTGTGGACTAGCGGGGGTATCAATACGCAGTATTTT.

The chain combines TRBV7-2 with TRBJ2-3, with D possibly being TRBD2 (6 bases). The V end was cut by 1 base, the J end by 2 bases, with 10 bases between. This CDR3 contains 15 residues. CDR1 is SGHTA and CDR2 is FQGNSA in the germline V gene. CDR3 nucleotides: TGTGCCAGCAGCTTAGATCGGGGGACCACAGATACGCAGTATTTT. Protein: CASSLDRGTTDTQYF.

CDR3 bases: TGCAGCGTTGAGGTACTAGCACGGGTCAATGAGCAGTTCTTC. It encodes CSVEVLARVNEQFF. The rearrangement joins TRBV29-1 to TRBJ2-1; D possibly corresponds to TRBD2 (6 bases). CDR3 length: 14 residues. CDR1 and CDR2 (germline): SQVTM, ANQGSEA. V lost 3 bases and J lost 6, with 15 bases in between.

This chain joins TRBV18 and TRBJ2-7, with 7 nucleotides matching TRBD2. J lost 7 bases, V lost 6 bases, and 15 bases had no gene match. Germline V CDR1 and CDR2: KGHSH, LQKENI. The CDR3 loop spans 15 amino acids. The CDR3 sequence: CASSQFTELAREQYF. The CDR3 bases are TGTGCCAGCTCTCAGTTTACGGAACTAGCGAGGGAGCAGTACTTC.

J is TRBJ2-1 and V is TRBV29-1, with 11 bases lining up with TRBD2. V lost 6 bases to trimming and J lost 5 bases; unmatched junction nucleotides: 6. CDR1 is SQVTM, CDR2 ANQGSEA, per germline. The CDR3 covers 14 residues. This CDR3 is CSVLGLAENNEQFF. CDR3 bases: TGCAGCGTGCTGGGACTAGCGGAGAACAATGAGCAGTTCTTC.

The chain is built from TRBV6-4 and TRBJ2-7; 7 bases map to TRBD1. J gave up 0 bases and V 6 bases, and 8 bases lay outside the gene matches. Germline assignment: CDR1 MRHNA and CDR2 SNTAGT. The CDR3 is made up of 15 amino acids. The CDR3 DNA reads TGTGCCAGCAGCTACAAAACAGGGGCCTCCTACGAGCAGTACTTC. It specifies CASSYKTGASYEQYF.

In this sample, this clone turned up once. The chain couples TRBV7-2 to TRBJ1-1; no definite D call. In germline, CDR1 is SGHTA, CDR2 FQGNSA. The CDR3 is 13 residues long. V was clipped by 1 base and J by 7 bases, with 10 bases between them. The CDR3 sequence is CASSLGAALEAFF. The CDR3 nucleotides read TGTGCCAGCAGCTTAGGAGCAGCACTTGAAGCTTTCTTT.